The 8 T cell receptor beta chains below were found in one sample sequenced in a study of T cells in Graves' hyperthyroidism and ophthalmopathy. Amplified TCR beta CDR3 regions derived from RNA transcripts. The primer set for the first-round RT-PCR of the TCR CDR3 was HTBI. MiXCR, applied by TCRdb to the multiplex PCR reads, yields one record per CDR3 protein. The sample carries 390,000 or so distinct CDR3 sequences, roughly 15% recorded once. Specimen: blood. These receptors were obtained from a man between 18 and 29 years old with Graves' ophthalmopathy.

The sample holds a few counts of this clonotype. The chain is built from TRBV19 and TRBJ2-2; D might be TRBD2 (5 bases). The germline V gene has CDR1 LNHDA and CDR2 SQIVND (reference sequence). Trimming took off 3 bases at V and 4 bases at J, with 18 bases between the two ends. The CDR3 loop spans 17 amino acids. CDR3 region: CASSMGRTLAATGELFF. The CDR3 DNA reads as TGTGCCAGTAGTATGGGCAGGACTCTGGCGGCCACCGGGGAGCTGTTTTTT.

The rearrangement links TRBV6-2 or TRBV6-3 to TRBJ2-2, with D unclear. V was trimmed by 2 bases and J by 3 bases, leaving 7 bases between them. Germline loops: CDR1 MNHEY, CDR2 SVGEGT. This CDR3 is built from 14 residues. CDR3 DNA: TGTGCCAGCAGTTACAGGGATGACACCGGGGAGCTGTTTTTT. This gives the protein CASSYRDDTGELFF.

This clonotype was detected many times. The chain is built from TRBV10-3 and TRBJ2-3; D gene ambiguous. V shed 8 bases and J shed 2 bases, with 8 bases lying between them. The CDR3 is 12 amino acids. CDR1 and CDR2 (germline): ENHRY, SYGVKD. This CDR3 reads CAIGQDTDTQYF. CDR3 DNA sequence: TGTGCCATCGGCCAGGACACAGATACGCAGTATTTT.

CDR3 protein: CASSFNRGYGETQYF. CDR3 DNA sequence: TGTGCCAGCAGTTTTAACAGGGGTTACGGGGAGACCCAGTACTTC. The rearrangement links TRBV6-1 to TRBJ2-5; 7 nucleotides match TRBD1. Germline CDR1 MNHNS, CDR2 SASEGT. The CDR3 totals 15 residues. J gave up 5 bases and V 5 bases, and 11 bases lay outside the gene matches.

This clonotype was found many times. The gene calls are TRBV5-6 and TRBJ2-3, with TRBD2 matching over 9 bases. Germline trimming cut 4 bases from V and 1 base from J; bases unmatched to any gene: 7. Germline V CDR1 and CDR2: SGHDT, YYEEEE. The CDR3 sequence is 16 residues long. DNA of the CDR3: TGTGCCAGCAGCGCATTAATAGCGGGGGGCACAGATACGCAGTATTTT. This gives the protein CASSALIAGGTDTQYF.

The J gene is TRBJ2-1, the V gene TRBV5-4; 8 bases are a match to TRBD2. This CDR3 comprises 17 residues. V shed 0 bases, J shed 7 bases, and the junction held 12 bases outside the gene matches. Germline loops: CDR1 SGHNT, CDR2 YYREEE (reference sequence). The CDR3 region is CASSLGGSGKNRNEQFF. CDR3 coding DNA: TGTGCCAGCAGCTTGGGGGGTAGCGGGAAAAATAGAAATGAGCAGTTCTTC.

This chain links TRBV2 with TRBJ1-2; a weak D match, TRBD1 (5 bases). This CDR3 region has 16 residues. Trimming took 5 bases from V and 0 from J, leaving 16 bases between them. Germline CDR1 and CDR2: SNHLY and FYNNEI. CDR3 residues: CASSFRAPKPNYGYTF. In DNA, the CDR3 is TGTGCCAGCAGTTTCAGGGCTCCGAAACCTAACTATGGCTACACCTTC.

This clonotype was counted ten times or more. The chain uses TRBV4-1 and TRBJ2-1, with 8 positions matching TRBD2. Germline lookup yields CDR1 MGHRA and CDR2 YSYEKL. This CDR3 is built from 16 residues. The J segment lost 10 bases and the V segment lost 5 bases, leaving 16 bases of the junction unmatched. The CDR3 protein is CASSTQGPGGPREQFF. For the CDR3, the DNA is TGCGCCAGCAGCACCCAGGGACCGGGAGGGCCACGGGAGCAGTTCTTC.